This is a list of T cell receptor beta chains from one sample in a study of cytomegalovirus exposure and HLA in healthy donors. Repertoires were generated with immunoSEQ multiplex PCR, while TCRdb's copy carries only in-frame clones and drops some. The table shows some 120,000 clones, with more than 65% occurring only once. The sequenced material came from PBMCs. The receptor source for this set is a human donor in good health. Both conserved end residues are part of each CDR3. The D gene is left open where the match is weak. Clone sizes are given selectively: once, few, many, or a class where the clone is expanded.

clone_size,v_call,d_call,j_call,cdr3_nt,cdr3_aa
-,TRBV2,TRBD2,TRBJ2-7,TGTGCCAGCGAGGGGACTAGCGGGAGGGCCTACGAGCAGTACTTC,CASEGTSGRAYEQYF
-,TRBV28,-,TRBJ2-2,TGTGCCAGCAGTTCCGCGAGTGGGGGGAGCACCGGGGAGCTGTTTTTT,CASSSASGGSTGELFF
-,TRBV19,TRBD1,TRBJ1-2,TGTGCCAGTCGCCCTCCGGCCGGGACAGCTAACTATGGCTACACCTTC,CASRPPAGTANYGYTF
-,TRBV7-2,-,TRBJ2-1,TGTGCCAGCCGTACGCAATCCCGACTCGGCTACAATGAGCAGTTCTTC,CASRTQSRLGYNEQFF
-,TRBV29-1,TRBD1,TRBJ2-3,TGCAGCGTCCGGGACAGGGGCACAGATACGCAGTATTTT,CSVRDRGTDTQYF
few,TRBV5-1,-,TRBJ1-2,TGCGCCAGCAGCCTGGCAGGGTCCAGGAATGGCTACACCTTC,CASSLAGSRNGYTF
-,TRBV4-1,-,TRBJ1-5,TGCGCCAGCAGCCAAGGAGACTATAGCAATCAGCCCCAGCATTTT,CASSQGDYSNQPQHF
-,TRBV7-9,TRBD1,TRBJ1-1,TGTGCCAGCAGCAAGGGACAGGGATTGAACACTGAAGCTTTCTTT,CASSKGQGLNTEAFF
-,TRBV28,TRBD2,TRBJ2-2,TGTGCCAGCAGGGCGTCTAGCGGGAGCGCCGGGGAGCTGTTTTTT,CASRASSGSAGELFF
-,TRBV28,-,TRBJ2-7,TGTGCCAGCAGTTTAGAGGGTTTGGTCTACGAGCAGTACTTC,CASSLEGLVYEQYF
-,TRBV21-1,-,TRBJ2-2,TGTGCCAGCAGCAAAGTGACGGGGAGCACGAACACCGGGGAGCTGTTTTTT,CASSKVTGSTNTGELFF
-,TRBV7-6,-,TRBJ2-3,TGTGCCAGCAGCTCGACTAGTATTTCGGATACGCAGTATTTT,CASSSTSISDTQYF
-,TRBV9,TRBD1,TRBJ2-7,TGTGCCAGCAGCGTGTCTTGGGACAGGGGTCGGTCCGAGCAGTACTTC,CASSVSWDRGRSEQYF
-,TRBV7-9,-,TRBJ2-3,TGTGCCAGCAGCTTAGACAGGATACCCACAGATACGCAGTATTTT,CASSLDRIPTDTQYF
-,TRBV18,-,TRBJ2-7,TGTGCCAGCTCACCACCCGCGACTGGCTTCTACGAGCAGTACTTC,CASSPPATGFYEQYF
-,TRBV6-6,-,TRBJ2-1,TGTGCCAGCAGTTACTCGGGGGCCACGGATGAGCAGTTCTTC,CASSYSGATDEQFF
-,TRBV6-1,-,TRBJ1-2,TGTGCCAGCAGTGTCCGTGGCCAACATGGCTACACCTTC,CASSVRGQHGYTF
-,TRBV2,TRBD1,TRBJ1-5,TGTGCCAGTGGGGACAGGTATCAGCCCCAGCATTTT,CASGDRYQPQHF
-,TRBV18,-,TRBJ2-3,TGTGCCAGCTCACTACAGGGTCGGCGAACAGATACGCAGTATTTT,CASSLQGRRTDTQYF
-,TRBV21-1,-,TRBJ2-2,TGTGCCAGCAGCAAAGCCTCGGCGGGGTGGCCCGGGGAGCTGTTTTTT,CASSKASAGWPGELFF
-,TRBV6-1,TRBD1,TRBJ1-4,TGTGCCAGCATCCCGGGACAGGGAAAAGAAAAACTGTTTTTT,CASIPGQGKEKLFF
-,TRBV6-5,TRBD2,TRBJ2-1,TGTGCCAGCAGTTATCGGGCTAGCGGGAGAGATGAGCAGTTCTTC,CASSYRASGRDEQFF
-,TRBV27,TRBD1,TRBJ2-7,TGTGCCAGCAGTTTATTGACAGGGGCGTGGGAGCAGTACTTC,CASSLLTGAWEQYF
-,TRBV6-5,TRBD1,TRBJ2-7,TGTGCCAGCAGTTACTCGTTACAGGGGCGCTGCGAGCAGTACTTC,CASSYSLQGRCEQYF
-,TRBV10-1,TRBD1,TRBJ1-6,TGCGCCAGCAGTGTTGGGACAGGGAATTCACCCCTCCACTTT,CASSVGTGNSPLHF
-,TRBV6-1,-,TRBJ1-2,TGTGCCAGCAGTGACGGAGTCTCCACCCCTCACTACACCTTC,CASSDGVSTPHYTF
once,TRBV28,-,TRBJ2-6,TGTGCCACCTCGCCCCGGGGGACCTCTGGGGCCAACGTCCTGACTTTC,CATSPRGTSGANVLTF
-,TRBV5-1,-,TRBJ1-2,TGCGCCAGCAGCGTGAACGGGGAGAACTATGGCTACACCTTC,CASSVNGENYGYTF
-,TRBV25-1,TRBD2,TRBJ2-1,TGTGCCAGCAGTGAATCGTCCAGCGGGAGCTCCTACAATGAGCAGTTCTTC,CASSESSSGSSYNEQFF
-,TRBV19,TRBD1,TRBJ2-7,TGTGCCAGTAGTAGCCCCGGGGACAGGCCCTACGAGCAGTACTTC,CASSSPGDRPYEQYF
-,TRBV5-1,-,TRBJ1-1,TGCGCCAGCAGCCCTACGGCTGGGAGGACTGAAGCTTTCTTT,CASSPTAGRTEAFF
-,TRBV2,TRBD1,TRBJ1-3,TGTGCCACCGAAGCGGACAGGAACTCTGGAAACACCATATATTTT,CATEADRNSGNTIYF
many,TRBV6-1,-,TRBJ2-1,TGTGCCAGCAGTGAAAAGGGGGAGGGTTACAATGAGCAGTTCTTC,CASSEKGEGYNEQFF
-,TRBV28,TRBD1,TRBJ2-7,TGTGCCAGCAGCTCCCCCGGGACAGGGGCCCCCGAGCAGTACTTC,CASSSPGTGAPEQYF
-,TRBV28,-,TRBJ2-2,TGTGCCAGCAGTGTAGCCTACACCGGGGAGCTGTTTTTT,CASSVAYTGELFF
-,TRBV6-4,-,TRBJ1-1,TGTGCCAGCAGTGACGAAGCGAACACTGAAGCTTTCTTT,CASSDEANTEAFF
-,TRBV6-6,-,TRBJ1-4,TGTGCCAGCAGAGAGCTTTCAACTAATGAAAAACTGTTTTTT,CASRELSTNEKLFF
few,TRBV6-5,-,TRBJ2-2,TGTGCCAGCAGTTACTCGCGAGGGGGCACCGGGGAGCTGTTTTTT,CASSYSRGGTGELFF
once,TRBV19,-,TRBJ2-6,TGTGCCAGTAGTATGGGACATAGCTCTGGGGCCAACGTCCTGACTTTC,CASSMGHSSGANVLTF
-,TRBV2,TRBD1,TRBJ1-5,TGTGCCAGCAGTGTGGGGGCCCAGACAGGGGGCAATCAGCCCCAGCATTTT,CASSVGAQTGGNQPQHF
-,TRBV19,-,TRBJ1-2,TGTGCCAATAGTGCCGAGGAGGGGTGGTTCTATGGCTACACCTTC,CANSAEEGWFYGYTF
-,TRBV6-5,TRBD1,TRBJ1-1,TGTGCCAGCAGTTCGGGACAGGGTAGAGCTTTCTTT,CASSSGQGRAFF
-,TRBV5-1,-,TRBJ2-4,TGCGCCAGCAGCTGGCTGAGGGGAGGGGGGGAAAACATTCAGTACTTC,CASSWLRGGGENIQYF
few,TRBV19,-,TRBJ2-1,TGTGCCAAAAGGTCCGAGGGCCCGAGCTCCTACAATGAGCAGTTCTTC,CAKRSEGPSSYNEQFF
-,TRBV11-2,TRBD1,TRBJ2-7,TGTGCCAGCAGCCCCCGGGACAGTCACGAGCAGTACTTC,CASSPRDSHEQYF
-,TRBV15,TRBD1,TRBJ1-1,TGTGCCACCGGGGGACAGTTGAACACTGAAGCTTTCTTT,CATGGQLNTEAFF
-,TRBV7-7,TRBD1,TRBJ1-5,TGTGCTAGCAGCTTGTCCGGGACAGCAAATCAGCCCCAGCATTTT,CASSLSGTANQPQHF
-,TRBV27,-,TRBJ2-7,TGTGCCAGCGGAATAAATCTCAGGGCCTACGAGCAGTACTTC,CASGINLRAYEQYF
-,TRBV10-3,-,TRBJ1-5,TGTGCCATCAGTGAAGCAGGGGGCAATCAGCCCCAGCATTTT,CAISEAGGNQPQHF
-,TRBV19,-,TRBJ2-4,TGTGCCAGTAGTACAGACGGGGGAAGGGGTCAGTACTTC,CASSTDGGRGQYF
-,TRBV5-1,TRBD1,TRBJ2-7,TGCGCCAGCAGCTTGGAACCCGGGACAGTCTACGAGCAGTACTTC,CASSLEPGTVYEQYF
-,TRBV28,-,TRBJ2-1,TGTGCCAGCAGTCTCTACAATGAGCAGTTCTTC,CASSLYNEQFF
few,TRBV28,TRBD2,TRBJ2-5,TGTGCCAGCAGTCCACCGACTAGCGGGGTAGAGACCCAGTACTTC,CASSPPTSGVETQYF
-,TRBV14,-,TRBJ2-7,TGTGCCAGCAGCCAAAGCGCCCCCTACGGCGAGCAGTACTTC,CASSQSAPYGEQYF
-,TRBV7-2,TRBD2,TRBJ2-2,TGTGCCAGCAGCTTAGCGCGTAGCGGGAGTCACACCGGGGAGCTGTTTTTT,CASSLARSGSHTGELFF
-,TRBV5-1,-,TRBJ2-1,TGCGCCAGCAGCTCCCCGTCCGGTGGTTATTTGGGGGGAACCGACAATGAGCAGTTCTTC,CASSSPSGGYLGGTDNEQFF